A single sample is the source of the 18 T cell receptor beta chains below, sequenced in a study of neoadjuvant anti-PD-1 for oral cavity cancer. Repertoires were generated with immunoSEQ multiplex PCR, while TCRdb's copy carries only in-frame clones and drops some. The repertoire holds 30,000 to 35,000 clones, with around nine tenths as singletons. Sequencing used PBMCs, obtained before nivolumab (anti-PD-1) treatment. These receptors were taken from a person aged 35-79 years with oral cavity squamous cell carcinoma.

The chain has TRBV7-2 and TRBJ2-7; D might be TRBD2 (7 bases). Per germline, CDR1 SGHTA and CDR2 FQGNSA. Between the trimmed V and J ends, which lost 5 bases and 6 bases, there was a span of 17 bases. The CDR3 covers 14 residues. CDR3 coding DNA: TGTGCCAGCAGCCCCCCGGGGGGCTTATTCGAGCAGTACTTC. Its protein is CASSPPGGLFEQYF.

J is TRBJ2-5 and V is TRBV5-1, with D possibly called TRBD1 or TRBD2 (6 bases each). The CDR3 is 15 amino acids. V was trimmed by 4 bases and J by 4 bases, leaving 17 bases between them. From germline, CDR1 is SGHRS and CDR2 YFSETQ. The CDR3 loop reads CASSVGGRESETQYF. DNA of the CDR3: TGCGCCAGCAGCGTGGGGGGCCGGGAGTCAGAGACCCAGTACTTC. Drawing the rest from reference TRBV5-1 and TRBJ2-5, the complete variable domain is KAGVTQTPRYLIKTRGQQVTLSCSPISGHRSVSWYQQTPGQGLQFLFEYFSETQRNKGNFPGRFSGRQFSNSRSEMNVSTLELGDSALYLCASSVGGRESETQYFGPGTRLLVL.

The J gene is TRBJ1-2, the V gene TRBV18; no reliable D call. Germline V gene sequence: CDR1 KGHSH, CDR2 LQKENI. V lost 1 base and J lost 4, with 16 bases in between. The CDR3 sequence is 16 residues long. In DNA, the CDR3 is TGTGCCAGCTCACCACAGGGCACCCAGGACGGCTATGGCTACACCTTC. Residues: CASSPQGTQDGYGYTF.

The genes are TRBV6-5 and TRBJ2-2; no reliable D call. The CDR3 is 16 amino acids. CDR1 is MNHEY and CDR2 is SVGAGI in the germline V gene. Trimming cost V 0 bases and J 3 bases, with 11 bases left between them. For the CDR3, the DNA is TGTGCCAGCAGTTACTCGTGGGGTTGGGACACCGGGGAGCTGTTTTTT. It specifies CASSYSWGWDTGELFF.

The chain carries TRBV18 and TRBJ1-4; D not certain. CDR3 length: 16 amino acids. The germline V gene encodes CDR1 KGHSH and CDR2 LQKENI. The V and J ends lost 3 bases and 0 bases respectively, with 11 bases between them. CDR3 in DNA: TGTGCCAGCTCACCCCCTCCGGGGTCAACTAATGAAAAACTGTTTTTT. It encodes CASSPPPGSTNEKLFF.

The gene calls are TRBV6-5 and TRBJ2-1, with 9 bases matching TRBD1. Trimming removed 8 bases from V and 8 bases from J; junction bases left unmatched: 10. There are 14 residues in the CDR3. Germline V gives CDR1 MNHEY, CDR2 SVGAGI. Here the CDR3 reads CASGRDRANDEQFF. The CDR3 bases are TGTGCCAGCGGCAGGGACAGGGCAAACGATGAGCAGTTCTTC.

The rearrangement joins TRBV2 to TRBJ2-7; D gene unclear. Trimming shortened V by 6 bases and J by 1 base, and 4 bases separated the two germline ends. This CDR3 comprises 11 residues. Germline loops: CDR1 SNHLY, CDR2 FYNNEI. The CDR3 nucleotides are TGTGCCAGCAGAAGATCCTACGAGCAGTACTTC. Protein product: CASRRSYEQYF.

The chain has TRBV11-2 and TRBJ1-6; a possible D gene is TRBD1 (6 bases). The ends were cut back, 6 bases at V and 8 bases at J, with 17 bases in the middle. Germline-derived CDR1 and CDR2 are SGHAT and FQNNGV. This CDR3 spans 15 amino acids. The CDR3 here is CASRPVGASDSPLHF. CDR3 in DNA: TGTGCCAGCAGACCCGTGGGGGCTTCGGATTCACCCCTCCACTTT.

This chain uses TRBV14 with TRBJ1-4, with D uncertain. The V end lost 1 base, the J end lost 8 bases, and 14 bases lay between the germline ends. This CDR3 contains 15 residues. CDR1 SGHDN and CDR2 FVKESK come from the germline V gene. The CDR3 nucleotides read TGTGCCAGCAGCCAAGTTGCCAGTCGAGGCGAAAAACTGTTTTTT. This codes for CASSQVASRGEKLFF.

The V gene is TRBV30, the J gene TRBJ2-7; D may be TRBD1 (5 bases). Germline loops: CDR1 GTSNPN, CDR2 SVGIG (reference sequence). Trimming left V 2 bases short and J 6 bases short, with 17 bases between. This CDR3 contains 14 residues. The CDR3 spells CAWSTSSRVSEQYF. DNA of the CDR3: TGTGCCTGGAGTACATCTTCCAGGGTGAGCGAGCAGTACTTC.

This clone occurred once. This CDR3 reads CASSSYTVRDTDTQYF. The CDR3, as DNA: TGTGCCAGCAGTTCGTACACAGTAAGAGACACAGATACGCAGTATTTT. The chain employs TRBV27 and TRBJ2-3; D is unclear. The CDR3 runs to 16 residues. The V gene's germline CDR1 is MNHEY and CDR2 SMNVEV (reference sequence). V shed 4 bases and J shed 2 bases, with 16 bases lying between them.

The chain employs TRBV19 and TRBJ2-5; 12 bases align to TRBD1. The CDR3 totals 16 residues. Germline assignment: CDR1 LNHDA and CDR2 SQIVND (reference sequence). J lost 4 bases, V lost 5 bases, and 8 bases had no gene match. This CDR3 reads CASSPRDRGRVETQYF. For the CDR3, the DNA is TGTGCCAGTAGTCCCCGGGACAGGGGGCGAGTAGAGACCCAGTACTTC.

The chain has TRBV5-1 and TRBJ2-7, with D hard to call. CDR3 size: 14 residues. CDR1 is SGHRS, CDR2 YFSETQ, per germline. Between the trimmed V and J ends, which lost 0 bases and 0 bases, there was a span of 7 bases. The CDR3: CASSLGSGSYEQYF. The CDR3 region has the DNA TGCGCCAGCAGCTTGGGATCCGGCTCCTACGAGCAGTACTTC.

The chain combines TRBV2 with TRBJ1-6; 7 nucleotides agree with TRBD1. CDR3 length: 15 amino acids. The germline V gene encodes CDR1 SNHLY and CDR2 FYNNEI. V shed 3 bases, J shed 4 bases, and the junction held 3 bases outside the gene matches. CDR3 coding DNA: TGTGCCAGCAGTGATGGGGACAGTTATAATTCACCCCTCCACTTT. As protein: CASSDGDSYNSPLHF.

The CDR3 region is CASSLAGSSGNTIYF. DNA for the CDR3: TGTGCCAGCAGCTTAGCTGGTAGCTCTGGAAACACCATATATTTT. The chain carries TRBV7-8 and TRBJ1-3; D unresolved. Between the trimmed V and J ends, which lost 0 bases and 0 bases, there was a span of 6 bases. Germline V gene lookup returns CDR1 SGHVS and CDR2 FQNEAQ. The CDR3 sequence is 15 residues long.

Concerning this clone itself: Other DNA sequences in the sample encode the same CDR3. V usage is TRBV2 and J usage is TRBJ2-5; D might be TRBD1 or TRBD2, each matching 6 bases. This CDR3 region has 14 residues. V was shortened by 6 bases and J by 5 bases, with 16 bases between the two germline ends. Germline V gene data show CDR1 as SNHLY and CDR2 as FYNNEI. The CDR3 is CASRSTGGGETQYF. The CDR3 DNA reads TGTGCCAGCAGATCGACAGGCGGAGGGGAGACCCAGTACTTC. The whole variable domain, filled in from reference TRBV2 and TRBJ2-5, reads EPEVTQTPSHQVTQMGQEVILRCVPISNHLYFYWYRQILGQKVEFLVSFYNNEISEKSEIFDDQFSVERPDGSNFTLKIRSTKLEDSAMYFCASRSTGGGETQYFGPGTRLLVL.

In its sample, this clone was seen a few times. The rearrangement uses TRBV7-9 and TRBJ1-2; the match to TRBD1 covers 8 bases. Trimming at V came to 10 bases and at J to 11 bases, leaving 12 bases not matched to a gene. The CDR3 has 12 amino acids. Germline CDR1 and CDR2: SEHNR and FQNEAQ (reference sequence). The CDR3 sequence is CATALGTGGYTF. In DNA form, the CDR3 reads TGTGCCACCGCCTTAGGGACAGGAGGGTACACCTTC.

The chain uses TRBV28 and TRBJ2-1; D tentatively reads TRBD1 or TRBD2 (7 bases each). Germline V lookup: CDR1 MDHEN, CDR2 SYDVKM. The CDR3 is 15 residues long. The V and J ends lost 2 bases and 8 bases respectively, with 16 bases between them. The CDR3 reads CASSLDAGGRDEQFF. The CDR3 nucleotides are TGTGCCAGCAGTTTAGACGCAGGGGGGAGGGATGAGCAGTTCTTC.